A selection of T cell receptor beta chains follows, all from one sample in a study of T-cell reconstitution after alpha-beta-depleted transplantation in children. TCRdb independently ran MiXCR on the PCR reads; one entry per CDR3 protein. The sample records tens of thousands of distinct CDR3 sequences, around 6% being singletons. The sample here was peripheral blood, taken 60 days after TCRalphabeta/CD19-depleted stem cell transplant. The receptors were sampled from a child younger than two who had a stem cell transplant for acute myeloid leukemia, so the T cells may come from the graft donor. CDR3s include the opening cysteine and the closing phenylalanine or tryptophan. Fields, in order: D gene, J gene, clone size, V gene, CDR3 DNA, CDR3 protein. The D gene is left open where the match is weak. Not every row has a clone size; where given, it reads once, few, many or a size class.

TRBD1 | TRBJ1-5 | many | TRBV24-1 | TGTGCCACCAGTGATTTAACAGGGGCCGATAGCAATCAGCCCCAGCATTTT | CATSDLTGADSNQPQHF
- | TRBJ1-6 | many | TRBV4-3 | TGCGCCAGCAGCCAATTCGCAAGTAATTCACCCCTCCACTTT | CASSQFASNSPLHF
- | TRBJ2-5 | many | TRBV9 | TGTGCCAGTGGGTCAACCCAGGGCCACCAAGAGACCCAGTACTTC | CASGSTQGHQETQYF
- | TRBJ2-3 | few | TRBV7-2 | TGTGCCAGCAGCCACAGGGAGGCGGCTGGCACAGATACGCAGTATTTT | CASSHREAAGTDTQYF
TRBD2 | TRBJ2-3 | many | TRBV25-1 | TGTGCCATCTCTTGCGTCCGTCTAGCGGGGGGGAGATCAGATACGCAGTATTTT | CAISCVRLAGGRSDTQYF
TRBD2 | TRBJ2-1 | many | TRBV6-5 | TGTGCCAGCAGTTACGGCGGGGGGGAGGAGCAGTTCTTC | CASSYGGGEEQFF
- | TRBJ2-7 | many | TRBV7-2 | TGTGCCAGCAGCTCGGACGGATGGGGCTACGAGCAGTACTTC | CASSSDGWGYEQYF
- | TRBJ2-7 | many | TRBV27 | TGTGCCAGCAGTTTAGGCTACTCCTACGAGCAGTACTTC | CASSLGYSYEQYF
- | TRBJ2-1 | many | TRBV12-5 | TGTGCTAGTGCCCCGTGGCCGGGATCCTACAATGAGCAGTTCTTC | CASAPWPGSYNEQFF
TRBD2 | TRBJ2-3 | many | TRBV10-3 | TGTGCCATCAGTGAGTCGAAAACTAGCGGGGGCCTAAAATCTAGCACAGATACGCAGTATTTT | CAISESKTSGGLKSSTDTQYF
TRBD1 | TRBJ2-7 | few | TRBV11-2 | TGTGCCAGCTGCGACAGGGGAGGCTACGAGCAGTACTTC | CASCDRGGYEQYF
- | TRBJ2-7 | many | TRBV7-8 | TGTGCCAGCAGCTTAGATGGGACCTCCTTAATCAATTACGAGCAGTACTTC | CASSLDGTSLINYEQYF
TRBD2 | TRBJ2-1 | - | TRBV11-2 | TGTGCCAGCAGCCCGACTCCTGGGGCGCTAGCGGGAGGAGGATTATTCAATGAGCAGTTCTTC | CASSPTPGALAGGGLFNEQFF
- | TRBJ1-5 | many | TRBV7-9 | TGTGCCAGCAGCTTAGCGGGTCGCAATCAGCCCCAGCATTTT | CASSLAGRNQPQHF
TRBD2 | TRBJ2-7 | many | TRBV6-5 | TGTGCCAGCATCGGGGGGGCTAGCGGCCCCTACGAGCAGTACTTC | CASIGGASGPYEQYF
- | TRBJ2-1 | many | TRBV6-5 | TGTGCCAGCAGTCCAGGGTATGAGCAGTTCTTC | CASSPGYEQFF
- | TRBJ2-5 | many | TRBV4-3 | TGCGCCAGCAGCCAAGATATCGGGGAGGAAGAGACCCAGTACTTC | CASSQDIGEEETQYF
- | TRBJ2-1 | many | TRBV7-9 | TGTGCCAGCAGCCCGACGGGACTCCCAACGGGTGAGCAGTTCTTC | CASSPTGLPTGEQFF
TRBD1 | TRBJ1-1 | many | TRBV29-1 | TGCAGCGGCCACAGGGGGCACACTGAAGCTTTCTTT | CSGHRGHTEAFF
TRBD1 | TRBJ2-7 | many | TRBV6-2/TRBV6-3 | TGTGCCAGCAGTTACTGTCAGGGGGCTTGTGAGCAGTACTTC | CASSYCQGACEQYF
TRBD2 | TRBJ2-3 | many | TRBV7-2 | TGTGCCAGCAGCTTAGCTAGTAGCGGGAGAATGAGGACGCAGTATTTT | CASSLASSGRMRTQYF
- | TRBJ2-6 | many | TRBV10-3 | TGTGCCATCAGTGAGTGGGTACGCAGCTCTGGGGCCAACGTCCTGACTTTC | CAISEWVRSSGANVLTF
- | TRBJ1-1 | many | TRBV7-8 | TGTGCCAGCAGCTTAGGGGGCCGGGTTACTGAAGCTTTCTTT | CASSLGGRVTEAFF
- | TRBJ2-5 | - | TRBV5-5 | TGTGCCAGCAGCTATTCCCAATCGCCGGGAGAGACCCAGTACTTC | CASSYSQSPGETQYF
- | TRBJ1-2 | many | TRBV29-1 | TGCAGCGTCGACGACATGGGCTATGGCTACACCTTC | CSVDDMGYGYTF
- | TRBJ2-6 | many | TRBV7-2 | TGTGCCAGCAGCTCAAAGCCTTCTGGGGCCAACGTCCTGACTTTC | CASSSKPSGANVLTF
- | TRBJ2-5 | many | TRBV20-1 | TGCAGTGCTAGCAGCCTGTACCAAGAGACCCAGTACTTC | CSASSLYQETQYF
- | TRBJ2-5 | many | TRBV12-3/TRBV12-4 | TGTGCCAGCAGTTTCCGCTCGGGGGAGACCCAGTACTTC | CASSFRSGETQYF
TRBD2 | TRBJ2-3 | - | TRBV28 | TGTGCCAGCAGTTCCATGGGACTAGAAGTTGCAGATACGCAGTATTTT | CASSSMGLEVADTQYF
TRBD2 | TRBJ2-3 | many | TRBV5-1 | TGCGCCAGCAGCCAGACTAGCTTACCTACTAGCACAGATACGCAGTATTTT | CASSQTSLPTSTDTQYF
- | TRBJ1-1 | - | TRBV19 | TGTGCCAGTAGTATTTTTTGGACCGCGGGGAACCCTGAAGCTTTCTTT | CASSIFWTAGNPEAFF
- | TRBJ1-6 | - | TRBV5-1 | TGCGCCAGCAGCTTGGCGGGGAGCTCCTATAATTCACCCCTCCACTTT | CASSLAGSSYNSPLHF
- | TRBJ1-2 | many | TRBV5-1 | TGCGCCAGCAGCTTGATGTGGAGGACAGTCTGGAACTATGGCTACACCTTC | CASSLMWRTVWNYGYTF
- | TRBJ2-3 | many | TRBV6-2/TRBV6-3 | TGTGCCAGCAGTCGCCCAGATACGCAGTATTTT | CASSRPDTQYF
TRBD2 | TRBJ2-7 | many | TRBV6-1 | TGTGCCAGCGGGGGTGGACTAGCGGCCGCCTACGAGCAGTACTTC | CASGGGLAAAYEQYF
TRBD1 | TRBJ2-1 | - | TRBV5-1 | TGCTCCAGCAGCAAAACCGGGACAGGGGGCTATGAGCAGTTCTTC | CSSSKTGTGGYEQFF
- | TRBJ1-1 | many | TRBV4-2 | TGTGCCAGCAGCCAAGATCGACAGTTGAACACTGAAGCTTTCTTT | CASSQDRQLNTEAFF
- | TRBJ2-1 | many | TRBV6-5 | TGTGCCAGCAGTTACTCGGGCAGCTACAATGAGCAGTTCTTC | CASSYSGSYNEQFF
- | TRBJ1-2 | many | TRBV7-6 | TGTGCCAGCAGCTCCCTGGTAGACCGAGACTATGGCTACACCTTC | CASSSLVDRDYGYTF
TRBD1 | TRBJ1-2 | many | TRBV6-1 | TGTGCCACCGGGGACAGTTTCTATGGCTACACCTTC | CATGDSFYGYTF
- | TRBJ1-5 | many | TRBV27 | TGTGCCAGCAGTTTGTGGCGAGATCAGCCCCAGCATTTT | CASSLWRDQPQHF